This T cell receptor beta chain was recorded in a study of T-cell memory formation after mild COVID-19. For the study at large: TCR clustering was largely donor specific.

Study-level points and caveats: Contracting clones from day 15 to 85 showed balanced CD4/CD8; later expanders favored CD4+. Contracting CD4+ clones were located mainly in CM and EM, and CD8+ clones in EMRA.

Note on this clonotype: The antigen is undetermined.

Employing constant-segment primers, 5'RACE generated TCR alpha and TCR beta cDNA libraries bearing sample barcodes and UMIs. TCRdb used MiXCR to reprocess the 5' RACE reads, holding one entry per CDR3 protein. The data contain about 240,000 distinct CDR3 sequences, roughly 10% of them singletons. Material for sequencing was PBMCs or a T cell subset sorted from them (not recorded which). The receptor's source is a man between 18 and 35 years old who had mild COVID-19 (a few samples of this study predate the infection). Cell type and time point are not known.

CDR3 residues: CASSLGSEASTDTQYF. The CDR3 bases are TGCGCCAGCAGCTTGGGGTCTGAAGCTAGCACAGATACGCAGTATTTT. The V gene is TRBV5-1, the J gene TRBJ2-3; D is uncertain. The germline V gene encodes CDR1 SGHRS and CDR2 YFSETQ. V lost 0 bases, J lost 0 bases, and 11 bases lay in between. This CDR3 spans 16 amino acids.